This TCR beta chain was sequenced in a study of blood T cell repertoires in COVID-19. Study details: The study drew acute and convalescent COVID-19 samples from the United States, Italy and Spain. Sources were T cells, B-cell-depleted T cells, or PBMCs; the material itself was cDNA or gDNA.

In the source study's methods: It was from reference gene primer amplification that nucleated cell counts were estimated. Profiled with immunoSEQ multiplex PCR; TCRdb holds only in-frame clones, not every one. D and trimming come from the DNA, and the V and J calls and clone size come from that table. The sample yields over 200,000 clones, 75% to 90% seen once. Trimming shortened V by 7 bases and J by 5 bases, and 12 bases separated the two germline ends. From germline, CDR1 is SNHLY and CDR2 FYNNEI. This CDR3 spans 14 amino acids. The genes are TRBV2 and TRBJ1-6; D uncertain. Sequenced input: peripheral blood. The source is a man aged 30-40 years who had recovered from COVID-19. CDR3 protein: CASMRQPDNSPLHF. The CDR3 DNA reads as TGTGCCAGCATGAGGCAGCCGGATAATTCACCCCTCCACTTT. Full variable domain (rest looked up from reference TRBV2 and TRBJ1-6): EPEVTQTPSHQVTQMGQEVILRCVPISNHLYFYWYRQILGQKVEFLVSFYNNEISEKSEIFDDQFSVERPDGSNFTLKIRSTKLEDSAMYFCASMRQPDNSPLHFGNGTRLTVT.